Listed here are 6 T cell receptor beta chains from one sample, sequenced in a study of cytomegalovirus exposure and HLA in healthy donors. Both 60 Vbeta primers and 13 Jbeta primers went into the PCR. Produced via immunoSEQ multiplex PCR; TCRdb's table is partial and in-frame only. This table lists about 160,000 clones. The specimen sequenced was PBMCs. Receptors were obtained from a man aged 25-40 years in good health and CMV-seronegative.

The chain carries TRBV6-5 and TRBJ2-1; 14 bases align to TRBD2. With V trimmed by 4 bases and J by 8 bases, 4 bases remained unmatched. CDR1 MNHEY and CDR2 SVGAGI come from the germline V gene. The CDR3 loop spans 15 amino acids. The CDR3 DNA is TGTGCCAGCAGTTGGGGACTAGCGGGAGTCCATGAGCAGTTCTTC. It yields the protein CASSWGLAGVHEQFF.

The chain links TRBV7-9 to TRBJ2-7; tentative D call: TRBD1 (5 bases). Trimming cost V 5 bases and J 2 bases, with 10 bases left between them. The CDR3 is 13 residues long. The germline V gene has CDR1 SEHNR and CDR2 FQNEAQ (reference sequence). DNA for the CDR3: TGTGCCAGCAGCCCGACAGCAACCTACGAGCAGTACTTC. Protein product: CASSPTATYEQYF.

The genes are TRBV28 and TRBJ1-5; 9 nucleotides align to TRBD1. The CDR3 extends over 15 amino acids. Germline V lookup: CDR1 MDHEN, CDR2 SYDVKM. V trimming: 4 bases; J trimming: 5 bases; junction bases outside the gene matches: 6. The CDR3 region is CASSSPQGADQPQHF. DNA for the CDR3: TGTGCCAGCAGTTCGCCACAGGGGGCTGATCAGCCCCAGCATTTT.

V usage is TRBV1 and J usage is TRBJ2-2; TRBD2 is the table's D call, not checked against the DNA. TRBV1 is a pseudogene. The CDR3 runs 16 residues. The CDR3 here is CTSSQLSGENTGELFF. As DNA, the CDR3 is TGCACCAGCAGCCAACTCAGCGGAGAGAACACCGGGGAGCTGTTTTTT.

This chain links TRBV18 with TRBJ2-7; 7 nucleotides match TRBD1. V lost 1 base and J lost 3; bases outside the gene matches: 6. The CDR3 loop spans 15 amino acids. The V gene's germline CDR1 is KGHSH and CDR2 LQKENI. The chain's CDR3 is CASSPRRQGSYEQYF. The CDR3 coding sequence is TGTGCCAGCTCACCACGGAGACAGGGAAGCTACGAGCAGTACTTC.

V gene TRBV9 combines with J gene TRBJ2-5; 9 nucleotides match TRBD2. The CDR3 loop spans 16 amino acids. Per the germline V gene, CDR1 is SGDLS and CDR2 is YYNGEE. V trimming: 0 bases; J trimming: 3 bases; junction bases outside the gene matches: 6. This chain's CDR3 is CASSVDSGRGEETQYF. CDR3 nucleotides: TGTGCCAGCAGCGTAGATAGCGGGAGAGGTGAAGAGACCCAGTACTTC.